The clone carrying this T cell receptor beta chain was observed at least ten times. Its antigen is unknown. Germline and junction disagree at one end, which may indicate a read error. The TCR beta cDNA libraries contained unique molecular identifiers. TCRdb analysed the PCR reads with MiXCR anew, one entry per CDR3 protein. The sample includes approximately 440,000 distinct CDR3 sequences, 45% of them seen just once. The record originates from a study of post-analysis software for immune sequencing data. Turning to the study itself: Both relapsing-remitting and secondary progressive multiple sclerosis featured among the disease courses, as did progressive-relapsing multiple sclerosis. Notes on the study in general: F measure showed strong co-clustering of same-batch samples. Compared with controls, patients showed significantly lower normalized Chao1 diversity.

The material sequenced was blood. The receptor's source is a girl aged 5 to 17 with multiple sclerosis.

DNA of the CDR3: TGCGCCAGCAGTCTCGGGACTAGCGGGAGAAATGAGCAGTTCTTC. Translated, it gives CASSLGTSGRNEQFF. V usage is TRBV27 and J usage is TRBJ2-1; 14 bases map to TRBD2. The CDR3 length is 15 residues. Germline CDR1 MNHEY, CDR2 SMNVEV (reference sequence).